A selection of T cell receptor beta chains follows, all from one sample in a study of vaccination and CD4 T cells after COVID-19. These receptors have no known antigen. TCRdb processed the PCR reads anew with MiXCR; each CDR3 protein has one entry. The sample carries 8,500 to 10,000 distinct CDR3 sequences, roughly 35% recorded once. The sample taken for sequencing was CD4+ T cells from blood, cultured in vitro. Receptors originate from a human donor in good health. CDR3s include the opening cysteine and the closing phenylalanine or tryptophan. D genes are given only for firm matches. The size field is filled for only some rows; it gives once, few, many or a size class.

len: 14
v_gene: TRBV11-2
d_gene: .
abundance: once
j_gene: TRBJ1-5
CDR3nt: TGTGCCAGCAGCTTTAGAGGGTCTCATCAGCCCCAGCATTTT
CDR3aa: CASSFRGSHQPQHF

len: 13
v_gene: TRBV6-1
d_gene: .
abundance: .
j_gene: TRBJ2-3
CDR3nt: TGTGCCAGCCGACTACCTGCCACAGATACGCAGTATTTT
CDR3aa: CASRLPATDTQYF

len: 15
v_gene: TRBV19
d_gene: TRBD1
abundance: few
j_gene: TRBJ1-2
CDR3nt: TGTGCCAGTGCGGAGGCCGGGACAGCAACCTATGGCTACACCTTC
CDR3aa: CASAEAGTATYGYTF

len: 15
v_gene: TRBV27
d_gene: .
abundance: few
j_gene: TRBJ1-5
CDR3nt: TGTGCCAGCAGTTTAGGGGGTAGTGGCAATCAGCCCCAGCATTTT
CDR3aa: CASSLGGSGNQPQHF

len: 15
v_gene: TRBV20-1
d_gene: .
abundance: .
j_gene: TRBJ2-3
CDR3nt: TGCAGTGCTAGAGAGACGCCTAGGGGCACAGATACGCAGTATTTT
CDR3aa: CSARETPRGTDTQYF

len: 11
v_gene: TRBV6-2/TRBV6-3
d_gene: .
abundance: .
j_gene: TRBJ2-7
CDR3nt: TGTGCCAGAACCGGGACCCCGGAGCAGTACTTC
CDR3aa: CARTGTPEQYF

len: 12
v_gene: TRBV20-1
d_gene: .
abundance: few
j_gene: TRBJ1-1
CDR3nt: TGCAGTGCCGGAGGCCGGGGCACTGAAGCTTTCTTT
CDR3aa: CSAGGRGTEAFF

len: 12
v_gene: TRBV20-1
d_gene: .
abundance: .
j_gene: TRBJ1-2
CDR3nt: TGCAGTGCTAGTGGGGGAGGCTATGGCTACACCTTC
CDR3aa: CSASGGGYGYTF

len: 14
v_gene: TRBV19
d_gene: .
abundance: .
j_gene: TRBJ2-1
CDR3nt: TGTGCCAGCAGTACGGGCAGGGCGGTAGCTGAGCAGTTCTTC
CDR3aa: CASSTGRAVAEQFF

len: 17
v_gene: TRBV2
d_gene: .
abundance: .
j_gene: TRBJ1-1
CDR3nt: TGTGCCAGCTACTTTAGTCATTCGGGGCTGTGGAACACTGAAGCTTTCTTT
CDR3aa: CASYFSHSGLWNTEAFF

len: 17
v_gene: TRBV5-1
d_gene: TRBD2
abundance: once
j_gene: TRBJ2-3
CDR3nt: TGCGCCAGCAGCCATGGACTAGCGGGGGTTCATGGAGATACGCAGTATTTT
CDR3aa: CASSHGLAGVHGDTQYF

len: 13
v_gene: TRBV20-1
d_gene: .
abundance: .
j_gene: TRBJ1-2
CDR3nt: TGCAGTGCCGGGGGACTTCAGAACTATGGCTACACCTTC
CDR3aa: CSAGGLQNYGYTF

len: 15
v_gene: TRBV19
d_gene: TRBD1
abundance: .
j_gene: TRBJ1-3
CDR3nt: TGTGCCAGTAGTATCACAGGGGCCACTGGAAACGCCATATATTTT
CDR3aa: CASSITGATGNAIYF